This TCR beta chain was recorded in a study of control samples from healthy donors and cancer patients. The data were produced by immunoSEQ multiplex PCR, yet TCRdb's version contains in-frame clones alone and is incomplete. This table holds some 130,000 clones, under 95% found once. J was trimmed by 8 bases and V by 4 bases; bases with no gene match: 9. CDR1 is SGHRS and CDR2 is YFSETQ in the germline V gene. The CDR3 consists of 14 residues. The specimen was PBMCs. This receptor was obtained from a man between 45 and 60 years old with head and neck cancer. This chain joins TRBV5-1 and TRBJ2-1; 7 bases fit TRBD1. This CDR3 reads CASSQTGPPDEQFF. The CDR3 DNA sequence: TGCGCCAGCAGCCAGACAGGGCCCCCGGATGAGCAGTTCTTC.